This T cell receptor beta chain was recovered during a study of somatic mutations in cytotoxic T cells in rheumatoid arthritis. Findings of the study overall: Of the expanded CD8+ clones, the antigen targets were not known. In about an eighth of the roughly 65 patients, the largest CD8+ clone exceeded 20% of CD8+ cells.

TCRdb keeps only in-frame clones here, not all; method: immunoSEQ multiplex PCR. The sample lists 3,000 to 4,500 clones, roughly 80% occurring once. About this clone: The antigen is undetermined.

The CDR3 covers 18 residues. Germline values: CDR1 GTSNPN, CDR2 SVGIG (reference sequence). The V and J ends lost 0 bases and 0 bases respectively, with 19 bases between them. The TCR originated in a man aged 35 to 55 with rheumatoid arthritis. Sequenced material: CD8+ T cells sorted from blood. The chain links TRBV30 to TRBJ2-3, with D tentatively TRBD2 (5 bases). The CDR3 spells CAWSVRGAHRASTDTQYF. In nucleotides, the CDR3 is TGTGCCTGGAGTGTACGGGGAGCCCACCGAGCTAGCACAGATACGCAGTATTTT.